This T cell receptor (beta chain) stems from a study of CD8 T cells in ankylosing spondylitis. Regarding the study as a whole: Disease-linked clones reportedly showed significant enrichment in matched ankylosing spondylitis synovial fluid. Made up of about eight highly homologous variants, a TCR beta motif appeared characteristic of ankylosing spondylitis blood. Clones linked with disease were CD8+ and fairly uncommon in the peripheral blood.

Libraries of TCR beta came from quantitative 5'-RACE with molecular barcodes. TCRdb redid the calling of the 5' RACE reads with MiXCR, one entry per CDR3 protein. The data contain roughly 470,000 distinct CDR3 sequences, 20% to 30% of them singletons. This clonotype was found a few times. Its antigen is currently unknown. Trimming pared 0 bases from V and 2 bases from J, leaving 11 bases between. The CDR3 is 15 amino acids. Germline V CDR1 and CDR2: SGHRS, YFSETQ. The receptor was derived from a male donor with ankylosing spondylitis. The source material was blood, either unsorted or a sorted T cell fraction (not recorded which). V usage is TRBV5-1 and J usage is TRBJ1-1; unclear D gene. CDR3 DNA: TGCGCCAGCAGCTTGGAGACATCGGACAACACTGAAGCTTTCTTT. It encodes CASSLETSDNTEAFF.